A selection of T cell receptor beta chains follows, all from one sample in a study of T-cell memory formation after mild COVID-19. TCRdb re-derived calls from the 5' RACE reads in MiXCR, one entry per CDR3 protein. The sample lists about 140,000 distinct CDR3 sequences; 13% to 15% were seen once. Sequenced material: PBMCs or a T cell subset sorted from them (not recorded which). These receptors all stem from an adult woman who had mild COVID-19 (a few samples of this study predate the infection). Cell type and time point are not known. CDR3s include the opening cysteine and the closing phenylalanine or tryptophan. Fields, in order: clone size, D gene, V gene, J gene, CDR3 DNA, CDR3 protein. D genes are given only for firm matches. Clone size is shown for a subset of rows, as once, few, many or a class of expanded clone.

many	NA	TRBV7-9	TRBJ2-2	TGTGCCAGCAGCTTAATGGCCGAGAGCGACGGGGAGCTGTTTTTT	CASSLMAESDGELFF
NA	NA	TRBV19	TRBJ2-2	TGTGCCAGTAGATCCGGGAGAACGAACACCGGGGAGCTGTTTTTT	CASRSGRTNTGELFF
NA	TRBD1	TRBV24-1	TRBJ1-1	TGTGCCACCAGTGTTGACAGGGGGGGGAACACTGAAGCTTTCTTT	CATSVDRGGNTEAFF
NA	TRBD1	TRBV11-2	TRBJ2-1	TGTGCCAGCAGCGCCTTTGGGACAGGGAACAATGAGCAGTTCTTC	CASSAFGTGNNEQFF
many	NA	TRBV5-5	TRBJ2-3	TGTGCCAGCAGCTCCGAGTGGGGGTCAGATACGCAGTATTTT	CASSSEWGSDTQYF
NA	NA	TRBV4-3	TRBJ2-5	TGCGCCAGCAGCCCCCAGAACAGGGACGACGAGACCCAGTACTTC	CASSPQNRDDETQYF
NA	NA	TRBV20-1	TRBJ2-5	TGCAGTGCTAACCCAGGGGAGACCCAGTACTTC	CSANPGETQYF
NA	TRBD1	TRBV30	TRBJ1-1	TGTGCCTGGAGGGAACCCGGGACAGGGGCTGAAGCTTTCTTT	CAWREPGTGAEAFF
NA	NA	TRBV11-2	TRBJ2-7	TGTGCCAGCAGCCCCGGGACACGAAACTCCTACGAGCAGTACTTC	CASSPGTRNSYEQYF
NA	NA	TRBV20-1	TRBJ2-5	TGCAGTGCTAGAGATTACCCCCCGGGGACCCAGTACTTC	CSARDYPPGTQYF
few	NA	TRBV27	TRBJ2-2	TGTGCCAGCAGTCCATACTCCATCGGGGAGCTGTTTTTT	CASSPYSIGELFF
few	TRBD2	TRBV29-1	TRBJ2-7	TGCAGCGTTGAAGAGGGACTAGCGGGAGGTAGCTCCTACGAGCAGTACTTC	CSVEEGLAGGSSYEQYF
few	NA	TRBV5-4	TRBJ2-1	TGTGCCAGCAGCCTGGCCGGGTTTTCTGGACCCACCTACAATGAGCAGTTCTTC	CASSLAGFSGPTYNEQFF
NA	TRBD2	TRBV11-2	TRBJ2-1	TGTGCCAGCAGCTTAGTGGGACTAGCGGTGAACAATGAGCAGTTCTTC	CASSLVGLAVNNEQFF
NA	TRBD1	TRBV7-6	TRBJ2-7	TGTGCCAGCAGCTCGGGACAGGGTTTAGACGAGCAGTACTTC	CASSSGQGLDEQYF
NA	TRBD1	TRBV7-2	TRBJ2-2	TGTGCCAGCAGCGCGGGACAGGTCGACACCGGGGAGCTGTTTTTT	CASSAGQVDTGELFF
few	NA	TRBV12-3/TRBV12-4	TRBJ2-1	TGTGCCAGCAGTTTAATCGAGAAGCAGTTCTTC	CASSLIEKQFF
NA	TRBD1	TRBV4-3	TRBJ2-3	TGCGCCAGCAGCCTCGCGACAGGGGGCGACCCAGATACGCAGTATTTT	CASSLATGGDPDTQYF
few	NA	TRBV6-6	TRBJ1-1	TGTGCCAGCAGTTACTCGACCGATAAGGGGAACACTGAAGCTTTCTTT	CASSYSTDKGNTEAFF
NA	TRBD2	TRBV3-1	TRBJ2-6	TGTGCCAGCAGCCGGACTAGCAGTAGTGGGGCCAACGTCCTGACTTTC	CASSRTSSSGANVLTF
NA	TRBD1	TRBV7-2	TRBJ2-1	TGTGCCAGCAGCTTAGACCGCGGGACAGGGGACTTCAATGAGCAGTTCTTC	CASSLDRGTGDFNEQFF
NA	NA	TRBV10-3	TRBJ2-7	TGTGCCATCAGCCGGGACAAATTAAGCGAGCAGTACTTC	CAISRDKLSEQYF
many	TRBD2	TRBV7-2	TRBJ2-5	TGTGCCAGCAGCCTTAGCGGGAGGGCCGAGACCCAGTACTTC	CASSLSGRAETQYF
few	TRBD1	TRBV13	TRBJ2-1	TGTGCCAGCAGCTTACCCGGGACAGGGATGTACAATGAGCAGTTCTTC	CASSLPGTGMYNEQFF
NA	NA	TRBV5-1	TRBJ2-2	TGCGCCAGCAGCTTGTACCGGGGAGGGAACACCGGGGAGCTGTTTTTT	CASSLYRGGNTGELFF
few	NA	TRBV6-6	TRBJ2-6	TGTGCCAGCCGAGTTAGCTCTGGGGCCAACGTCCTGACTTTC	CASRVSSGANVLTF
many	TRBD1	TRBV3-1	TRBJ1-4	TGTGCCAGCAGCCAGTACAGGGGGCGTAATGAAAAACTGTTTTTT	CASSQYRGRNEKLFF
NA	NA	TRBV6-5	TRBJ1-2	TGTGCCAGCAGTTACTCTAGTAACTATGGCTACACCTTC	CASSYSSNYGYTF
few	NA	TRBV6-1	TRBJ2-1	TGTGCCAGCAAGACAGGTGTCAATGAGCAGTTCTTC	CASKTGVNEQFF
few	NA	TRBV4-1	TRBJ1-4	TGCGCCAGCAGCCAAGAGGCCTGGGAAGGAGGAAAACTGTTTTTT	CASSQEAWEGGKLFF
few	NA	TRBV11-2	TRBJ1-2	TGTGCCAGCAGCTTAAACCTCCGGGACAATAGCCGCGGCTACACCTTC	CASSLNLRDNSRGYTF
NA	TRBD1	TRBV15	TRBJ2-7	TGTGCCACCAGCGACCGAGACGACAGGGGGCCCGAGCAGTACTTC	CATSDRDDRGPEQYF
NA	NA	TRBV11-2	TRBJ2-3	TGTGCCAGCAGCCCCCGTTGGGGGGAAGGGCCAGATACGCAGTATTTT	CASSPRWGEGPDTQYF
few	NA	TRBV2	TRBJ2-7	TGTGCCAGCAGTGAAGGTCGGCAGTCCTACGAGCAGTACTTC	CASSEGRQSYEQYF
NA	NA	TRBV6-2/TRBV6-3	TRBJ1-1	TGTGCCAGCAGTCGCTCAAACACTGAAGCTTTCTTT	CASSRSNTEAFF
NA	NA	TRBV7-2	TRBJ1-5	TGTGCCAGCAGCGAGAGGGTCTCAGGGGACAATCAGCCCCAGCATTTT	CASSERVSGDNQPQHF
NA	NA	TRBV5-1	TRBJ2-5	TGCGCCAGCAGCCCAGACCGACAAGAAGAGACCCAGTACTTC	CASSPDRQEETQYF
NA	TRBD1	TRBV7-7	TRBJ2-7	TGTGCTAGCAGCATGAGACAGGGGGCCGACGAGCAGTACTTC	CASSMRQGADEQYF
NA	TRBD1	TRBV6-5	TRBJ2-5	TGTGCCAGCAACCCCACCGGGACAGGGAAAGAGACCCAGTACTTC	CASNPTGTGKETQYF
few	TRBD2	TRBV6-5	TRBJ2-1	TGTGCCAGCAGTCCCGCCGGGACTAGCAGAGAGCAGTTCTTC	CASSPAGTSREQFF
few	NA	TRBV12-3/TRBV12-4	TRBJ2-6	TGTGCCAGCAGTGAATATAGCTCTGGGGCCAACGTCCTGACTTTC	CASSEYSSGANVLTF
few	TRBD1	TRBV24-1	TRBJ2-5	TGTGCCACCAGTGACCAGGACAGGGTCCAAGAGACCCAGTACTTC	CATSDQDRVQETQYF
NA	NA	TRBV12-3/TRBV12-4	TRBJ2-2	TGTGCCAGTAAAGCAGGGAATAGCGGACTGAACACCGGGGAGCTGTTTTTT	CASKAGNSGLNTGELFF
NA	NA	TRBV27	TRBJ2-5	TGTGCCAGCAGTTTGCCAGGGGACGGAGAGACCCAGTACTTC	CASSLPGDGETQYF
few	NA	TRBV27	TRBJ2-1	TGTGCCAGCACCACACTAGGTCGCAATGAGCAGTTCTTC	CASTTLGRNEQFF
NA	TRBD1	TRBV6-5	TRBJ2-3	TGTGCCAGCAGAAAACAGGGGGCAGATACGCAGTATTTT	CASRKQGADTQYF
few	NA	TRBV15	TRBJ2-2	TGTGCCACCAGCAGAGATATAGGGTCCGGGGAGCTGTTTTTT	CATSRDIGSGELFF
NA	TRBD1	TRBV23-1	TRBJ1-5	TGCGCCAGCAGTCAGTCGGACAGGGAACGGGCTAGCAATCAGCCCCAGCATTTT	CASSQSDRERASNQPQHF